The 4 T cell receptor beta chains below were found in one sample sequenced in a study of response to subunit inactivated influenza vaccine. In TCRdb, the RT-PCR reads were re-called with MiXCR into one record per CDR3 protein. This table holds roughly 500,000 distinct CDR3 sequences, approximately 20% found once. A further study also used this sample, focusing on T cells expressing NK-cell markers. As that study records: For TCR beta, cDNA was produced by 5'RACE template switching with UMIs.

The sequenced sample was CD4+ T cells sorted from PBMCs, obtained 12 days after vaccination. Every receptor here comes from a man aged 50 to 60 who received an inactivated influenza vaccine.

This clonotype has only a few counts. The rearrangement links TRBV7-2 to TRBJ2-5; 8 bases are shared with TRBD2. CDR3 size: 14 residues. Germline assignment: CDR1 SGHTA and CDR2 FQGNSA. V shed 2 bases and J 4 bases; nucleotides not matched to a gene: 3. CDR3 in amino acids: CASSLIAGRETQYF. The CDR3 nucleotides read TGTGCCAGCAGCTTAATAGCGGGAAGAGAGACCCAGTACTTC.

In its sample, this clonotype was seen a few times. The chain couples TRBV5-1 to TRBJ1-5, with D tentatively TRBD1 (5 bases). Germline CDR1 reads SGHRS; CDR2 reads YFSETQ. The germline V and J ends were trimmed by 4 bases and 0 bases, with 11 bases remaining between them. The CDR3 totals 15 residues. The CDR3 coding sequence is TGCGCCAGCAGCCGGGACGGTTATAGCAATCAGCCCCAGCATTTT. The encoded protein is CASSRDGYSNQPQHF.

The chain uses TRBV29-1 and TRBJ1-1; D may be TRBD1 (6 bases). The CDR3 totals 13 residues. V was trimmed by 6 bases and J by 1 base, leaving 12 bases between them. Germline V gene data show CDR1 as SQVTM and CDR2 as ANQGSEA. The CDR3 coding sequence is TGCAGCGTGACCGGGACACAGAACACTGAAGCTTTCTTT. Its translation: CSVTGTQNTEAFF.

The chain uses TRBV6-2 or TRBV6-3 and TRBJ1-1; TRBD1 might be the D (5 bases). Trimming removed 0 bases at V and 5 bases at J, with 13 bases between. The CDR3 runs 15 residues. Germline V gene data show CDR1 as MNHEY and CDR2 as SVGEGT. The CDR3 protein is CASSYSTGLGTEAFF. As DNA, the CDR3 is TGTGCCAGCAGTTACTCGACGGGGCTTGGGACTGAAGCTTTCTTT.